This T cell receptor beta chain is drawn from a study of CD8 T cells in Susac syndrome (dated by TCRdb to between 2017 and 2020). Some background on the complete study: Repertoire sequencing was used to test whether CD8+ T cell activation and differentiation in Susac syndrome was antigen driven. CD8+ T cell repertoire clonality was compared between about 12 healthy donors, around 14 Susac syndrome patients and 15 multiple sclerosis patients.

With regard to this clonotype: The specificity of this receptor is unknown. No qualities accompany the bases; no much larger clone lies one base away.

Study-level results and caveats: The number of individuals in the TCR sequencing and HLA analysis was recognized as being relatively small.

RNA was extracted with the RNeasy kit and roughly 0.5 to 1 ug was reverse transcribed using random hexamers. The immunoSEQ multiplex PCR assay, covering 54 Vbeta and 13 Jbeta segments, was used to amplify TCR beta CDR3 regions. PCR amplification bias was corrected using a synthetic template baseline for primer optimization and computational correction. The original pipeline was this. Reads were annotated to V, D and J genes per IMGT and analyzed with immunoSEQ Analyzer, keeping only productive sequences. To calculate clonality, Shannon entropy was normalized by log2 of the number of productive unique sequences and then subtracted from one. Public and private clones were assessed among the 100 most prevalent clones of each patient and control. Susac-specific clones were defined as absent from healthy and MS cohorts, approximately 1,000 published viral clones and other ImmuneACCESS disease sequences. TCRdb cleaned the public reads at Q25 with fastp, built clones with MiXCR and kept in-frame beta chains. Entries are consolidated by CDR3 protein sequence, retaining the most common genes and DNA. It is TCRdb's table, rather than the study itself, that gives the V and J calls and clone size. The sample contains more than 70,000 distinct CDR3 sequences, 91% of them found a single time. The ten biggest clones cover about 0.47% of the sample.

V lost 0 bases and J lost 0 bases; the stretch between them is 10 bases long. The CDR3, cysteine through phenylalanine, is 15 amino acids long. Just the 45-base CDR3 DNA is kept, in frame starting at base 1. CDR1 and CDR2, per the germline V gene (reference sequence), are DFQATT and SNEGSKA. Peripheral blood CD8+ and CD4+ T cells from healthy donors, Susac syndrome patients and multiple sclerosis patients were profiled using high-throughput TCR beta sequencing. Treatment-naive patients with stable or active relapsing-remitting disease fulfilling revised McDonald criteria were used as multiple sclerosis controls. Bulk CD8+ and CD4+ T cells were purified magnetically by negative isolation, whereas CD8+ TEMRA cells were enriched by FACS. Blood was drawn into EDTA tubes, processed within 24 hours, and PBMCs were isolated by density gradient centrifugation. PBMCs intended for TCR sequencing were frozen in liquid nitrogen and were later thawed in a 37 degrees C water bath. A purity of at least 90% was achieved for sorted or isolated CD4+, CD8+ and CD8+ TEMRA cells.

This clonotype originated in a human donor with multiple sclerosis. The chain is made from TRBV20-1 and TRBJ2-3, with TRBD1 perhaps the D gene, on 5 matching bases. The specimen sequenced was CD8+ T cells from PBMCs. CDR3 region: CSARDWRQSTDTQYF. The nucleotide sequence reads TGCAGTGCTAGAGATTGGAGACAGAGCACAGATACGCAGTATTTT.